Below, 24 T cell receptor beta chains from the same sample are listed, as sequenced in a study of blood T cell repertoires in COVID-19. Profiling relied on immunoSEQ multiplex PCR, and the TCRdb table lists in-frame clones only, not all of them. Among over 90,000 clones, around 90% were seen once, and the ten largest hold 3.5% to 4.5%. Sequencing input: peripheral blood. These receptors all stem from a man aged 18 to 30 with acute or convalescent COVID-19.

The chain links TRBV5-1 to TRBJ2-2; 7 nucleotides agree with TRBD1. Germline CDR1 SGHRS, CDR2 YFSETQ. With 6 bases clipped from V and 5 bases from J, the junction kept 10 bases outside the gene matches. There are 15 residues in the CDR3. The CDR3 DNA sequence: TGCGCCAGCAAAGGCACAGGGGAGAGAACCGGGGAGCTGTTTTTT. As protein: CASKGTGERTGELFF. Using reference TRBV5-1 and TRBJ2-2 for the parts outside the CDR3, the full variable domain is KAGVTQTPRYLIKTRGQQVTLSCSPISGHRSVSWYQQTPGQGLQFLFEYFSETQRNKGNFPGRFSGRQFSNSRSEMNVSTLELGDSALYLCASKGTGERTGELFFGEGSRLTVL.

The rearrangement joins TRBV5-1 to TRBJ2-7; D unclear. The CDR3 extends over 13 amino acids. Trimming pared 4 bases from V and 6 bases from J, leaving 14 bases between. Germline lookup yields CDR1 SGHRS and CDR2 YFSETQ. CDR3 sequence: CASSLPTSTEQYF. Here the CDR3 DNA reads TGCGCCAGCAGCCTCCCCACGTCTACCGAGCAGTACTTC.

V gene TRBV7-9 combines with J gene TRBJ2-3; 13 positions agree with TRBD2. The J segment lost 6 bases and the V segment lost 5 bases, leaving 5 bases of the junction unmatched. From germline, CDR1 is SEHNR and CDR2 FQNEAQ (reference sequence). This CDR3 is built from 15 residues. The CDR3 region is CASSTWTSGSDTQYF. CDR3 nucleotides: TGTGCCAGCAGCACATGGACTAGCGGGAGTGATACGCAGTATTTT.

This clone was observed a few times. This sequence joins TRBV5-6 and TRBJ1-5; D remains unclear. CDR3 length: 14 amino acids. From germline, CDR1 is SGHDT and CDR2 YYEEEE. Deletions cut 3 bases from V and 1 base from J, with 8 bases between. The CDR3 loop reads CASSWRESNQPQHF. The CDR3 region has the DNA TGTGCCAGCAGCTGGAGAGAGAGCAATCAGCCCCAGCATTTT.

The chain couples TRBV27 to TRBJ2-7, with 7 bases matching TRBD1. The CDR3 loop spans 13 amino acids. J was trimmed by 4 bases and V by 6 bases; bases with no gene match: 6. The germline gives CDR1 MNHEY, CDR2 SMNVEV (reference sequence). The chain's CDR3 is CASSLLTGYEQYF. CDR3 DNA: TGTGCCAGCAGCCTATTGACAGGGTACGAGCAGTACTTC.

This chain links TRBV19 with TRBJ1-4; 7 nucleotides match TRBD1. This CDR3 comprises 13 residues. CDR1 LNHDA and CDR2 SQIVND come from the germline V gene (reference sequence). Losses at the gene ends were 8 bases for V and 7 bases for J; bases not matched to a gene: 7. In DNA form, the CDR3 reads TGTGCCAGTCCTACCCAGGGGGGTGAAAAACTGTTTTTT. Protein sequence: CASPTQGGEKLFF.

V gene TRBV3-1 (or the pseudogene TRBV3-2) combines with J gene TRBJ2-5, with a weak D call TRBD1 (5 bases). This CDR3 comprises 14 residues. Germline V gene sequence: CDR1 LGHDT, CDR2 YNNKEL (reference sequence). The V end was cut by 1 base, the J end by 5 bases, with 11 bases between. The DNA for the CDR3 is TGTGCCAGCAGCCAAGGAAGGGGTTCGGAGACCCAGTACTTC. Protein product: CASSQGRGSETQYF.

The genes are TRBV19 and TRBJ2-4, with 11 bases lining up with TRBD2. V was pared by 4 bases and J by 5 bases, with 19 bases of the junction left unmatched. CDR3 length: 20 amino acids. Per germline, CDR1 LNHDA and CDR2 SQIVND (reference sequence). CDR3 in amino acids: CASSTYPTLTSGKAENIQYF. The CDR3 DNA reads TGTGCCAGTAGTACTTACCCTACCCTGACTAGCGGGAAGGCGGAAAACATTCAGTACTTC.

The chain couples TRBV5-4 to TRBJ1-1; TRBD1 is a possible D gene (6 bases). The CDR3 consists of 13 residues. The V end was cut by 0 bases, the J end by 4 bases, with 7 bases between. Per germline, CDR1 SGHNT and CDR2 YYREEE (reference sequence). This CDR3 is CASSLDRVTEAFF. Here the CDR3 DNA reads TGTGCCAGCAGCTTGGACAGGGTCACTGAAGCTTTCTTT.

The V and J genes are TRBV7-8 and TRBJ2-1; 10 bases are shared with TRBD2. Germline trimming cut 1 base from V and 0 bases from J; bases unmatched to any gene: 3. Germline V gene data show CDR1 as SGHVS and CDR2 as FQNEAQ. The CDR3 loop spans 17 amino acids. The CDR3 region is CASSLVGTSDSYNEQFF. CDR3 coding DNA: TGTGCCAGCAGCTTAGTAGGGACTAGCGACTCCTACAATGAGCAGTTCTTC.

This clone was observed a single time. DNA of the CDR3: TGCGCCAGCAGCCCTCCTCGACAGGGTTTGGGAGAGACCCAGTACTTC. This translates into CASSPPRQGLGETQYF. This chain links TRBV5-1 with TRBJ2-5; TRBD1 matches 7 bases. With V trimmed by 4 bases and J by 4 bases, 13 bases remained unmatched. The CDR3 contains 16 residues. CDR1 SGHRS and CDR2 YFSETQ come from the germline V gene.

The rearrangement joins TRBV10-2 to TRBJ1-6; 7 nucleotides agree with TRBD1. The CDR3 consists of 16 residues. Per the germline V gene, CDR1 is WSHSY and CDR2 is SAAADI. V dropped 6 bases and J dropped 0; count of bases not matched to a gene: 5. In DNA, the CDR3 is TGCGCCAGCAGACAGGGGAGGAGCTCCTATAATTCACCCCTCCACTTT. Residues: CASRQGRSSYNSPLHF.

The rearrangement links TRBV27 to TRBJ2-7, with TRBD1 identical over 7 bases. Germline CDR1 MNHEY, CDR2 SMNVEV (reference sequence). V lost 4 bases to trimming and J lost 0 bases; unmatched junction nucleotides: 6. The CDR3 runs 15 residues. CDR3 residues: CASSSRDSNSYEQYF. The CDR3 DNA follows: TGTGCCAGCAGTTCCCGGGACAGTAACTCCTACGAGCAGTACTTC.

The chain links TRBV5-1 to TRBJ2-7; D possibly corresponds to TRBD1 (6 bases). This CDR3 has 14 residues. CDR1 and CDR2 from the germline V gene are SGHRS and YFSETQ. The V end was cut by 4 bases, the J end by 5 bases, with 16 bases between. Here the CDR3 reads CASSRGQGLNEQYF. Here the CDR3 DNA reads TGCGCCAGCAGCCGTGGGCAGGGGTTGAACGAGCAGTACTTC.

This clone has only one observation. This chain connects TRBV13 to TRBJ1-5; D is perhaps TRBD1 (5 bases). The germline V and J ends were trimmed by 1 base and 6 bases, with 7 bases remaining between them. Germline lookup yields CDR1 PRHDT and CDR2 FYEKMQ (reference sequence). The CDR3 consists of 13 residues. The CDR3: CASSLAGGQPQHF. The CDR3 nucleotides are TGTGCCAGCAGCTTAGCGGGGGGTCAGCCCCAGCATTTT.

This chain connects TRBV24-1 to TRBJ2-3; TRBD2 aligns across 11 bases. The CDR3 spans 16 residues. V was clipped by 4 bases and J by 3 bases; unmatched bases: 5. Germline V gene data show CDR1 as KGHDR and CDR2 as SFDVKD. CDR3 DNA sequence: TGTGCCACCAGTGACCAGACTAGCGGGGCAACAGATACGCAGTATTTT. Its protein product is CATSDQTSGATDTQYF.

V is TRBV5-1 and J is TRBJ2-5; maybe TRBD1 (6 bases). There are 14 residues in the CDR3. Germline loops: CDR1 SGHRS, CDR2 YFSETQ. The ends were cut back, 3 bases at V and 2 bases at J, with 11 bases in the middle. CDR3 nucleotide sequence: TGCGCCAGCAGCTCGTCGACAGGTCAAGAGACCCAGTACTTC. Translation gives CASSSSTGQETQYF.

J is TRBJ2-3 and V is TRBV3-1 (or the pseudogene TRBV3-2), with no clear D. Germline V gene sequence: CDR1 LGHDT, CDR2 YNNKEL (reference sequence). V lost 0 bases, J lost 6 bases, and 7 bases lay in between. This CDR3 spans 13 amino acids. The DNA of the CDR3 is TGTGCCAGCAGCCAAGATGGCGGCGATACGCAGTATTTT. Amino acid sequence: CASSQDGGDTQYF.

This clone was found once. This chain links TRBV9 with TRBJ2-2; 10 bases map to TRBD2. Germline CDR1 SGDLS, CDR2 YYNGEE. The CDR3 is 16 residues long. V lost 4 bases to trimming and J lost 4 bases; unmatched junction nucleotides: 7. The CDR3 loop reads CASSFLSGRGTGELFF. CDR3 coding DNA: TGTGCCAGCAGCTTCTTGAGCGGGAGGGGCACCGGGGAGCTGTTTTTT.

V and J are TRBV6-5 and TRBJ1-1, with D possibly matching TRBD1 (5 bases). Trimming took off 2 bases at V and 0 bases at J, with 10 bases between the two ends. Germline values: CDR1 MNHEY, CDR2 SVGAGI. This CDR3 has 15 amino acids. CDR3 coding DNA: TGTGCCAGCAGTTACGTCAGGGTTCTGAACACTGAAGCTTTCTTT. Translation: CASSYVRVLNTEAFF.

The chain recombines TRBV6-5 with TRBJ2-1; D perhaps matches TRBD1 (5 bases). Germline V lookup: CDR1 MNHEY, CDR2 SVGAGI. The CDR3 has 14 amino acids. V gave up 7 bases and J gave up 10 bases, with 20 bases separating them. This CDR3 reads CASTQKSDSPEQFF. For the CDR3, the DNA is TGTGCCAGCACACAGAAATCCGACAGCCCCGAGCAGTTCTTC.

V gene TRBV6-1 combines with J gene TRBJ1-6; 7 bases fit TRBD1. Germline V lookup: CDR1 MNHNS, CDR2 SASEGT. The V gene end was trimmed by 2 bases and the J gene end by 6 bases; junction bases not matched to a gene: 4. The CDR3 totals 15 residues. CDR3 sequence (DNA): TGTGCCAGCAGTGAATTGTCAGGGGGTAATTCACCCCTCCACTTT. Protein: CASSELSGGNSPLHF.

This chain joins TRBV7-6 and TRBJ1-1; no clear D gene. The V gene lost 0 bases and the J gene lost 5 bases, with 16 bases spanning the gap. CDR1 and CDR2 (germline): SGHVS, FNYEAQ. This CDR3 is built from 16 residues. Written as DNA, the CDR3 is TGTGCCAGCAGCTTAGCGCCAGAAATTGACGGGACTGAAGCTTTCTTT. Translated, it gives CASSLAPEIDGTEAFF.

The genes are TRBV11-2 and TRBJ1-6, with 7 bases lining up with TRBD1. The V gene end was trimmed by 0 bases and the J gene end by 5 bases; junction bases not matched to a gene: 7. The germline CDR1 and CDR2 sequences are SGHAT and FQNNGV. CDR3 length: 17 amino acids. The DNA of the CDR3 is TGTGCCAGCAGCTTAGAGGCCGGGACAGCAGATAATTCACCCCTCCACTTT. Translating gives CASSLEAGTADNSPLHF. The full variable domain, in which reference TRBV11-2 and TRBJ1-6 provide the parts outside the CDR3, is EAGVAQSPRYKIIEKRQSVAFWCNPISGHATLYWYQQILGQGPKLLIQFQNNGVVDDSQLPKDRFSAERLKGVDSTLKIQPAKLEDSAVYLCASSLEAGTADNSPLHFGNGTRLTVT.